This entry lists 30 T cell receptor beta chains sequenced from one sample in a study of metastatic and nonmetastatic thyroid tumors. TCRdb recomputed clones from the PCR reads via MiXCR. This sample has around 4,800 clones, with under 30% found just once. Prior to thyroid surgery, none of the patients had received any treatment. Material for sequencing was adjacent normal tissue. These receptors all come from a female donor with papillary thyroid cancer or a benign thyroid nodule (not recorded which). Some clones in this sample may be carry-over from other donors' samples.

This clone is termed medium-sized (0.01 to 0.1%). CDR3 sequence: CASTPQGRYEQYF. CDR3 sequence (DNA): TGTGCCAGCACCCCACAAGGTCGCTACGAGCAGTACTTC. This chain joins TRBV13 and TRBJ2-7; D gene ambiguous. Per germline, CDR1 PRHDT and CDR2 FYEKMQ (reference sequence). CDR3 length: 13 amino acids. V was clipped by 7 bases and J by 3 bases, with 13 bases between them.

This clone qualifies as medium-sized. The chain combines TRBV11-2 with TRBJ2-7, with TRBD1 matching 7 bases. V trimming: 5 bases; J trimming: 4 bases; junction bases outside the gene matches: 8. This CDR3 has 14 residues. Looked up from germline, CDR1 is SGHAT and CDR2 is FQNNGV. As DNA, the CDR3 is TGTGCCAGCAGCCAGGGACAGAACTTTTACGAGCAGTACTTC. Its protein is CASSQGQNFYEQYF.

This clone was observed a few times. CDR3 sequence reads: CASSIGTVSYEQYF. CDR3 DNA sequence: TGTGCCAGTAGTATAGGGACAGTCTCCTACGAGCAGTACTTC. J is TRBJ2-7 and V is TRBV19, with D perhaps matching TRBD1 (6 bases). Germline-derived CDR1 and CDR2 are LNHDA and SQIVND (reference sequence). Trimming took off 1 base at V and 0 bases at J, with 7 bases between the two ends. CDR3 length equals 14 residues. Filled out from reference TRBV19 and TRBJ2-7, the complete variable domain reads DGGITQSPKYLFRKEGQNVTLSCEQNLNHDAMYWYRQDPGQGLRLIYYSQIVNDFQKGDIAEGYSVSREKKESFPLTVTSAQKNPTAFYLCASSIGTVSYEQYFGPGTRLTVT.

By sample fraction, this clone is medium-sized. The chain is built from TRBV19 and TRBJ1-4; TRBD1 matches at 9 bases. J gave up 8 bases and V 5 bases, and 12 bases lay outside the gene matches. The CDR3 sequence is 16 residues long. Per germline, CDR1 LNHDA and CDR2 SQIVND (reference sequence). The CDR3, as DNA: TGTGCCAGTAGTCCCGACAGGGGGACTAATAAGGAAAAACTGTTTTTT. This gives the protein CASSPDRGTNKEKLFF.

This sequence joins TRBV27 and TRBJ1-6, with D tentatively TRBD1 (6 bases). The CDR3 covers 17 residues. Trimming took off 5 bases at V and 1 base at J, with 15 bases between the two ends. The germline gives CDR1 MNHEY, CDR2 SMNVEV (reference sequence). The CDR3 DNA is TGTGCCAGCAGTAGGGGGGTAGGTCGTTCCTATAATTCACCCCTCCACTTT. Translating gives CASSRGVGRSYNSPLHF.

The chain carries TRBV20-1 and TRBJ1-1, with no clear D. This CDR3 spans 17 amino acids. CDR1 and CDR2 (germline): DFQATT, SNEGSKA (reference sequence). V lost 0 bases, J lost 1 base, and 18 bases lay in between. The CDR3 coding sequence is TGCAGTGCTAGAGATCTAATGTCGGCACAGTCGAACACTGAAGCTTTCTTT. This encodes CSARDLMSAQSNTEAFF.

This clone was observed at least ten times. The chain employs TRBV7-8 and TRBJ1-5; D remains ambiguous. V was pared by 2 bases and J by 0 bases, with 11 bases between. CDR1 and CDR2 from the germline V gene are SGHVS and FQNEAQ. This CDR3 has 16 amino acids. For the CDR3, the DNA is TGTGCCAGCAGCTTATTCGATATCAATAGCAATCAGCCCCAGCATTTT. Translated: CASSLFDINSNQPQHF.

This clone was found a few times. The chain links TRBV12-3 or TRBV12-4 to TRBJ1-5, with a tentative D call TRBD1 (6 bases). The CDR3 consists of 14 residues. The ends were cut back, 3 bases at V and 3 bases at J, with 9 bases in the middle. CDR3 amino acids: CASSFLGANQPQHF. CDR3 bases: TGTGCCAGCAGTTTTTTGGGGGCCAATCAGCCCCAGCATTTT.

In its sample, this clone ranks as medium-sized. The J gene is TRBJ2-7, the V gene TRBV14, with no clear D. Trimming left V 6 bases short and J 7 bases short, with 10 bases between. This CDR3 contains 11 residues. Germline assignment: CDR1 SGHDN and CDR2 FVKESK. Written as DNA, the CDR3 is TGTGCCAGCAGTCGCATGCAAGAGCAGTACTTC. As protein: CASSRMQEQYF.

The chain uses TRBV6-1 and TRBJ2-7; 7 nucleotides line up with TRBD2. The CDR3 spans 13 residues. V trimming: 5 bases; J trimming: 4 bases; junction bases outside the gene matches: 5. CDR1 MNHNS and CDR2 SASEGT come from the germline V gene. The chain's CDR3 is CASSPGTTYEQYF. The CDR3 DNA reads as TGTGCCAGCAGTCCCGGGACTACATACGAGCAGTACTTC.

This clone was observed many times. This may stem from a read error, because a much larger clone lies one nucleotide away. The V and J genes are TRBV20-1 and TRBJ2-4; 8 bases are shared with TRBD2. Germline trimming cut 4 bases from V and 2 bases from J; bases unmatched to any gene: 13. Germline CDR1 reads DFQATT; CDR2 reads SNEGSKA (reference sequence). The CDR3 spans 17 residues. DNA of the CDR3: TGCAGTGCTAATCCGAGGCGGGAGGTCTCGACCAAAAACATTCAGTACTTC. It codes for CSANPRREVSTKNIQYF.

The J gene is TRBJ2-1, the V gene TRBV2; TRBD2 matches 10 bases. The CDR3 has 16 residues. J lost 6 bases, V lost 4 bases, and 9 bases had no gene match. Germline V gene sequence: CDR1 SNHLY, CDR2 FYNNEI. DNA of the CDR3: TGTGCCAGCAGTGGCTCTAGCGGGAGCTTAAGCAATGAGCAGTTCTTC. Amino acids: CASSGSSGSLSNEQFF.

CDR3 amino acids: CASSPDVYGYTF. The CDR3 DNA reads TGTGCCAGCTCACCCGACGTCTATGGCTACACCTTC. The J gene is TRBJ1-2, the V gene TRBV18; D is uncertain. There are 12 residues in the CDR3. V dropped 3 bases and J dropped 4 bases, with 6 bases sitting between them. Germline V CDR1 and CDR2: KGHSH, LQKENI.

With regard to this clone: One end of the junction varies from germline; a read error may be responsible. V and J are TRBV6-2 or TRBV6-3 and TRBJ2-1; D may be TRBD2 (5 bases). From germline, CDR1 is MNHEY and CDR2 SVGEGT. The CDR3 length is 15 residues. The CDR3 reads CASRPSGSSYNEQLF. The CDR3 DNA follows: TGTGCCAGCAGACCCAGCGGTAGCTCCTACAATGAGCAGCTATTC.

The DNA of the CDR3 is TGTGCCAGCAGGTCAGGGGGAGGTTACACTGAAGCTTTCTTT. Translating it yields CASRSGGGYTEAFF. This chain connects TRBV11-2 to TRBJ1-1; 7 bases are a match to TRBD1. Germline V lookup: CDR1 SGHAT, CDR2 FQNNGV. The CDR3 consists of 14 residues. Trimming took 6 bases from V and 3 from J; bases not matched to a gene: 7.

In nucleotides, the CDR3 is TGTGCCTGGAGTGTGGCGGGATACGAGCAGTTCTTC. It codes for CAWSVAGYEQFF. This chain connects TRBV30 to TRBJ2-1; perhaps TRBD2 as D (6 bases). Germline loops: CDR1 GTSNPN, CDR2 SVGIG (reference sequence). V was cut by 0 bases and J by 10 bases, with 10 bases left in between. CDR3 length: 12 amino acids.

By its share, this clone is medium-sized. The rearrangement joins TRBV6-2 or TRBV6-3 to TRBJ2-5; TRBD1 matches 8 bases. Germline CDR1 is MNHEY and CDR2 is SVGEGT. The CDR3 has 14 residues. The V gene end was trimmed by 6 bases and the J gene end by 4 bases; junction bases not matched to a gene: 7. For the CDR3, the DNA is TGTGCCAGCAGAGACCAGGGGGCAGGAGAGACCCAGTACTTC. Protein sequence: CASRDQGAGETQYF.

Relative to its sample, this clone is medium-sized. The rearrangement joins TRBV10-2 to TRBJ2-7; D remains unclear. The CDR3 sequence is 11 residues long. Deletions cut 6 bases from V and 0 bases from J, with 3 bases between. Looked up from germline, CDR1 is WSHSY and CDR2 is SAAADI. CDR3: CASRGSYEQYF. In nucleotides, the CDR3 is TGCGCCAGCAGAGGCTCCTACGAGCAGTACTTC.

The V and J genes are TRBV20-1 and TRBJ1-1; D is possibly TRBD1 (6 bases). The V end was cut by 6 bases, the J end by 4 bases, with 12 bases between. Germline loops: CDR1 DFQATT, CDR2 SNEGSKA (reference sequence). This CDR3 has 12 amino acids. The CDR3 loop is CSAPRGATEAFF. The CDR3 DNA follows: TGCAGTGCCCCGAGGGGGGCCACTGAAGCTTTCTTT.

Only one count was recorded for this clone. The chain recombines TRBV13 with TRBJ2-7; 8 bases map to TRBD1. J lost 0 bases, V lost 0 bases, and 13 bases had no gene match. CDR1 and CDR2 from the germline V gene are PRHDT and FYEKMQ (reference sequence). CDR3 length: 19 amino acids. The CDR3 region has the DNA TGTGCCAGCAGCTTAGGCCGAGGTGGGACAGGTCTTCTCTCCTACGAGCAGTACTTC. Its protein product is CASSLGRGGTGLLSYEQYF.

In nucleotides, the CDR3 is TGTGCCAGCACCACAGGGTCCCCGACCTACGAGCAGTACTTC. Protein sequence: CASTTGSPTYEQYF. The V and J genes are TRBV7-8 and TRBJ2-7; possibly TRBD1 for D (6 bases). V was shortened by 7 bases and J by 2 bases, with 15 bases between the two germline ends. The germline CDR1 and CDR2 sequences are SGHVS and FQNEAQ. The CDR3 has 14 residues.

This clone was counted a few times. Compared with germline, one end of the junction differs, possibly owing to a read error. The chain employs TRBV29-1 and TRBJ1-2; D might be TRBD1 (5 bases). CDR1 and CDR2 (germline): SQVTM, ANQGSEA. This CDR3 has 13 amino acids. CDR3 loop: CSAATGTLYGHTF. CDR3 DNA: TGCAGCGCGGCAACAGGAACCCTCTATGGCCACACCTTC.

A few counts support this clone. The chain carries TRBV18 and TRBJ2-1, with TRBD2 identical over 12 bases. The CDR3 totals 17 residues. Per the germline V gene, CDR1 is KGHSH and CDR2 is LQKENI. J lost 2 bases, V lost 1 base, and 3 bases had no gene match. This CDR3 reads CASSPLLAGGTYNEQFF. The DNA of the CDR3 is TGTGCCAGCTCACCACTACTAGCGGGGGGCACCTACAATGAGCAGTTCTTC.

For this clone: The CDR3 carries no conserved terminal phenylalanine or tryptophan, so it likely arises from a read error. V and J are TRBV20-1 and TRBJ1-1; D perhaps matches TRBD1 (6 bases). The CDR3 covers 15 residues. The V gene's germline CDR1 is DFQATT and CDR2 SNEGSKA (reference sequence). The germline V and J ends were trimmed by 4 bases and 0 bases, with 15 bases remaining between them. Written as DNA, the CDR3 is TGCAGTGCTATAGACGGGACAAGCCTGAACACTGAAGCTTTCCTT. This encodes CSAIDGTSLNTEAFL.

The rearrangement uses TRBV6-1 and TRBJ2-7; D may be TRBD2 (7 bases). This CDR3 region has 16 residues. Germline V gene lookup returns CDR1 MNHNS and CDR2 SASEGT. V dropped 3 bases and J dropped 2 bases, with 17 bases sitting between them. CDR3 protein: CASSDPKGGAAYEQYF. In nucleotides, the CDR3 is TGTGCCAGCAGTGACCCCAAGGGGGGGGCCGCCTACGAGCAGTACTTC.

By sample fraction, this clone is medium-sized. A read error is likely, as this CDR3 ends without the conserved phenylalanine or tryptophan. The limits of the CDR3 on the DNA are not certain, so only TCRdb's listed CDR3 is given. The genes are TRBV12-3 or TRBV12-4 and TRBJ2-1; TRBD2 is taken as the D call from the table, unchecked against the DNA. The CDR3 numbers 13 amino acids, ends counted. CDR3 residues: CASSSRSGRDYSA.

The V call is TRBV20-1, the J call TRBJ2-2, with D possibly TRBD2 on 6 matching bases. Germline V gene sequence: CDR1 DFQATT, CDR2 SNEGSKA (reference sequence). Trimming shortened V by 0 bases and J by 1 base, and 15 bases separated the two germline ends. The CDR3 covers 17 residues. DNA of the CDR3: TGCAGTGCTAGAGAGTTGGGAGCGGGCAGGAACACCGGGGAGCTGTTTTTT. It translates to CSARELGAGRNTGELFF.

The chain recombines TRBV3-1 with TRBJ1-2, with D uncertain. Germline lookup yields CDR1 LGHDT and CDR2 YNNKEL (reference sequence). CDR3 length: 12 residues. V lost 1 base, J lost 7 bases, and 7 bases lay in between. The CDR3 DNA sequence: TGTGCCAGCAGCCAAGGCGGGAGTGGCTACACCTTC. Translated: CASSQGGSGYTF.

This clone has more than one count but fewer than ten. This chain joins TRBV12-3 or TRBV12-4 and TRBJ2-3; 14 bases agree with TRBD2. Trimming at V came to 5 bases and at J to 2 bases, leaving 3 bases not matched to a gene. The CDR3 extends over 16 amino acids. CDR3 loop: CASSTTSGRATDTQYF. CDR3 DNA: TGTGCCAGCAGTACGACTAGCGGGAGGGCCACAGATACGCAGTATTTT.

This chain connects TRBV11-1 to TRBJ2-7; the D gene is possibly TRBD2 (5 bases). V lost 7 bases to trimming and J lost 3 bases, with 25 bases between them. Germline assignment: CDR1 SGHAT and CDR2 FQDESV (reference sequence). CDR3 size: 17 residues. For the CDR3, the DNA is TGTGCCAGCAACCCCCTAGAGGGTAGGGTCGGTTTCTACGAGCAGTACTTC. Encoded protein: CASNPLEGRVGFYEQYF.